Below, 4 T cell receptor beta chains from the same sample are listed, as sequenced in a study of regulatory T cells in long-lasting Graves disease. To make TCR beta libraries, researchers used iRepertoire HTBI primers and Arm-PCR of CDR3 regions. One entry per CDR3 protein results from TCRdb running MiXCR on the multiplex PCR reads. The sample records 600,000 to 850,000 distinct CDR3 sequences, 25% to 35% being singletons. Time point noted: persistent/refractory GD, antithyroid drugs over 5 years with positive TRAb. Making the TCR library involved RNA that had been extracted from PBMCs. The sample consisted of peripheral blood mononuclear cells (PBMCs), taken when the disease was refractory, from a patient treated with antithyroid drugs. The receptor set was obtained from a female donor with Graves disease.

The V call is TRBV10-3, the J call TRBJ1-2, with TRBD1 identical over 9 bases. This CDR3 comprises 16 residues. Germline loops: CDR1 ENHRY, CDR2 SYGVKD. The V and J ends lost 7 bases and 4 bases, in that order; junction bases with no gene match: 13. The CDR3 DNA is TGTGCCATCAAAGGACAGGGGACAATAGAAAGCTATGGCTACACCTTC. Residues: CAIKGQGTIESYGYTF.

This clonotype was counted a few times. The chain joins TRBV9 to TRBJ1-3, with D tentatively TRBD1 (5 bases). CDR3 length equals 15 residues. The ends were cut back, 3 bases at V and 0 bases at J, with 10 bases in the middle. From germline, CDR1 is SGDLS and CDR2 YYNGEE. CDR3 in DNA: TGTGCCAGCAGCGCGTCGGGGGGCTCTGGAAACACCATATATTTT. It encodes CASSASGGSGNTIYF.

There are many counts of this clonotype. The chain joins TRBV28 to TRBJ1-2, with TRBD1 identical over 10 bases. Germline CDR1 reads MDHEN; CDR2 reads SYDVKM. V gave up 5 bases and J gave up 6 bases; unmatched junction bases: 9. There are 15 residues in the CDR3. The CDR3 loop reads CASSPPDRGHNGYTF. The CDR3 nucleotides are TGTGCCAGCAGTCCTCCAGACAGGGGGCACAATGGCTACACCTTC.

The CDR3 DNA follows: TGCAGTGCTAGTCACGTGAACACTGAAGCTTTCTTT. Protein sequence: CSASHVNTEAFF. The chain has TRBV20-1 and TRBJ1-1; D uncertain. Germline loops: CDR1 DFQATT, CDR2 SNEGSKA (reference sequence). The CDR3 sequence is 12 residues long. V was trimmed by 3 bases and J by 0 bases, leaving 5 bases between them.